The clone carrying this T cell receptor (beta chain) has a single count. Its antigen remains unidentified. This record comes from a study of shared clonotypes between healthy human individuals. It was roughly 190 ng DNA, around 33,000 T cell genomes, that sorted-subset replicate PCRs used. Method: immunoSEQ multiplex PCR; TCRdb's copy keeps in-frame clones and lacks some. This table holds roughly 1 million clones, about 80% found once. The CDR3 covers 14 residues. CDR1 is SGHTA and CDR2 is FQGTGA in the germline V gene. V lost 0 bases to trimming and J lost 3 bases, with 8 bases between them. Study-wide results and caveats: Sample collection involved blood only; tissue repertoires are likely different. Rarefaction showed that sequencing of sorted subsets was incomplete (despite large depth). Few donors restricted represented genetic and exposure-history diversity.

This clonotype was sampled from a man younger than 30 in good health. Some clones in this sample may be carry-over from other donors' samples. The chain couples TRBV7-3 to TRBJ1-1; D remains ambiguous. The sequenced sample consisted of memory CD4+ T cells from PBMCs. This sample's subset: CD45RA-negative fraction. The CDR3 region is CASSLTGGHTEAFF. CDR3 coding DNA: TGTGCCAGCAGCTTAACGGGCGGACACACTGAAGCTTTCTTT.